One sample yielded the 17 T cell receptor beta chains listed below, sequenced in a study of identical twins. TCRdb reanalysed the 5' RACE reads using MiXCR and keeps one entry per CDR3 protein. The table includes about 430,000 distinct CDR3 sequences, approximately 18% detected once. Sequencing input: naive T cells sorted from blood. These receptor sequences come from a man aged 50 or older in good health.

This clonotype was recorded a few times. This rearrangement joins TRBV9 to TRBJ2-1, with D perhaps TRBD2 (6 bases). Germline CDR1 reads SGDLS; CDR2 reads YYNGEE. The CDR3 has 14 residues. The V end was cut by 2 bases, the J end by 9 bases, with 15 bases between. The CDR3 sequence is CASSVTNWRGEQFF. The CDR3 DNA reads TGTGCCAGCAGCGTGACCAACTGGAGGGGTGAGCAGTTCTTC.

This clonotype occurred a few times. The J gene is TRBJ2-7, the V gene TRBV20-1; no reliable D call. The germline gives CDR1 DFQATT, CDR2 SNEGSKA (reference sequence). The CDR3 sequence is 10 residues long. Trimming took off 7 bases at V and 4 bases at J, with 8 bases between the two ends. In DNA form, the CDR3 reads TGCAGTGGTTGGCCTTACGAGCAGTACTTC. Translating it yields CSGWPYEQYF.

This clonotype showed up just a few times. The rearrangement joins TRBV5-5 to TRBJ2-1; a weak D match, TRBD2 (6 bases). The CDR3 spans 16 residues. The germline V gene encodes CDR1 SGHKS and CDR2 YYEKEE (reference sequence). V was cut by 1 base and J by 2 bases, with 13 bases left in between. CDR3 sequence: CASSLNGRETYNEQFF. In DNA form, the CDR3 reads TGTGCCAGCAGCTTGAACGGTCGGGAGACCTACAATGAGCAGTTCTTC.

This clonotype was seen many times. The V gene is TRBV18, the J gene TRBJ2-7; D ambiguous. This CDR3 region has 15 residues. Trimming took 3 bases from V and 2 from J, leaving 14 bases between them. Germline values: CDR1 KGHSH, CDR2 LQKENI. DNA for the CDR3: TGTGCCAGCTCACCTCCGAGACTGGAAACCTACGAGCAGTACTTC. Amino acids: CASSPPRLETYEQYF.

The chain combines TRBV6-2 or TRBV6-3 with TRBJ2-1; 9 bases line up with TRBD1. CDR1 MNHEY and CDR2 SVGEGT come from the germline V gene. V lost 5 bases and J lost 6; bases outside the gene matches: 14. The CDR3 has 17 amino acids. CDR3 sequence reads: CASSPPGPGQGFNEQFF. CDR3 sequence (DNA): TGTGCCAGCAGTCCCCCTGGACCGGGACAGGGATTCAATGAGCAGTTCTTC.

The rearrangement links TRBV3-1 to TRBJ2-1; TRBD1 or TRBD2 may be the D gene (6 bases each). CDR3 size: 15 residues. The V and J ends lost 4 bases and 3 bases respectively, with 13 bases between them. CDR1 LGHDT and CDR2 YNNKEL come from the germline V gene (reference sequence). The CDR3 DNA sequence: TGTGCCAGCAGCCGAGGGGGGACTGGCTACAATGAGCAGTTCTTC. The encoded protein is CASSRGGTGYNEQFF.

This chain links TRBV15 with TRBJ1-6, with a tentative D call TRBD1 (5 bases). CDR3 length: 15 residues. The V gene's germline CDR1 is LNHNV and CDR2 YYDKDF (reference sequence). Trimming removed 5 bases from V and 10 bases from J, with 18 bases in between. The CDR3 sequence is CATSDLDQGYSPLHF. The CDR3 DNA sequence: TGTGCCACCAGCGACCTGGACCAGGGATACTCACCCCTCCACTTT.

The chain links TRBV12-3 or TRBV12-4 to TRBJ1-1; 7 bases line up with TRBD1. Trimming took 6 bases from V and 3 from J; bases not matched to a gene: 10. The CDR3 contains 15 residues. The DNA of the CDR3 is TGTGCCAGCAGCTCCGGGACAGATTCTTACACTGAAGCTTTCTTT. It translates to CASSSGTDSYTEAFF.

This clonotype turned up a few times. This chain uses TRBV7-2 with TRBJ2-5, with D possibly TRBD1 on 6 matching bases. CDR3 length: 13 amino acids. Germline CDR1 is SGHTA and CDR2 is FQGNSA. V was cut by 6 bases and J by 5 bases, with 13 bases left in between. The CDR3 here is CASSDRLRETQYF. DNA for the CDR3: TGTGCCAGCAGTGACAGGCTGAGGGAGACCCAGTACTTC.

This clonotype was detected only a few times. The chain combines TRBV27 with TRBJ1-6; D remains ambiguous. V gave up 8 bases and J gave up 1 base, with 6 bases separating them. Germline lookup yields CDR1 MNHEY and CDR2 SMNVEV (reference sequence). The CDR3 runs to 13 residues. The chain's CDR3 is CASRVSYNSPLHF. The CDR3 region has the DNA TGTGCCAGCCGGGTTTCCTATAATTCACCCCTCCACTTT.

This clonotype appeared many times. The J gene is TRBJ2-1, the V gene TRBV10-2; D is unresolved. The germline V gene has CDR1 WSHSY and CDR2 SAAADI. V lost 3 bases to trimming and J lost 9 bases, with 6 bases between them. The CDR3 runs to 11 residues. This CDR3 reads CASSDSGEQFF. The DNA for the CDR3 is TGCGCCAGCAGTGACTCGGGTGAGCAGTTCTTC.

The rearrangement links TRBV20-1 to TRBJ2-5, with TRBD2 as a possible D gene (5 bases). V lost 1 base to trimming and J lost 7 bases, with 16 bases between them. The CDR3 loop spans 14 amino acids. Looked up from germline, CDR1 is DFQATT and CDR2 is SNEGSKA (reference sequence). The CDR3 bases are TGCAGTGCTAGAGGGGGAGCGACAACGGGGACCCAGTACTTC. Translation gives CSARGGATTGTQYF.

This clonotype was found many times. Written as DNA, the CDR3 is TGTGCCATCAGGGGGATAGTAAGCGGAGACACTGAAGCTTTCTTT. Translation gives CAIRGIVSGDTEAFF. The rearrangement links TRBV10-3 to TRBJ1-1; no firm D call. V dropped 6 bases and J dropped 3 bases, with 17 bases sitting between them. The CDR3 consists of 15 residues. From germline, CDR1 is ENHRY and CDR2 SYGVKD.

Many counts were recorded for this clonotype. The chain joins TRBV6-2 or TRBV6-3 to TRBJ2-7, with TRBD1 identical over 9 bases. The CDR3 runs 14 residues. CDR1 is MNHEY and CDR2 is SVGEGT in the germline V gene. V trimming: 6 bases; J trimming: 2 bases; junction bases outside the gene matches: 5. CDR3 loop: CASRTGTGTYEQYF. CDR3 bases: TGTGCCAGCAGGACCGGGACAGGGACCTACGAGCAGTACTTC.

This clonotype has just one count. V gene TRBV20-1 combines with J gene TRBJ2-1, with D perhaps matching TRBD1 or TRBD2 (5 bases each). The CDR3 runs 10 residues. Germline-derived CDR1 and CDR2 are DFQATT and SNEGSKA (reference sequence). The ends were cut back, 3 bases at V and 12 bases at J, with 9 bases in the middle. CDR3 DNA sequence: TGCAGTGCTAGGTCGGGACGGCAGTTCTTC. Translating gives CSARSGRQFF.

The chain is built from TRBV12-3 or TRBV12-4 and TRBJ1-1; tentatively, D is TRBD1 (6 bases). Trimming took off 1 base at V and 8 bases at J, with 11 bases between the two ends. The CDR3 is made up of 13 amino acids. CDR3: CASSLGQAPEAFF. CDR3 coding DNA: TGTGCCAGCAGTTTAGGACAGGCCCCCGAAGCTTTCTTT.

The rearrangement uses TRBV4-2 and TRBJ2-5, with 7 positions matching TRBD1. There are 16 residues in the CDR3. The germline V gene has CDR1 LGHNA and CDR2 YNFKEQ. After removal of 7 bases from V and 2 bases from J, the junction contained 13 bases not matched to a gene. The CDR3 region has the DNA TGTGCCAGCACCCAGACAGGGTCCTCTCGGCAAGAGACCCAGTACTTC. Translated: CASTQTGSSRQETQYF.